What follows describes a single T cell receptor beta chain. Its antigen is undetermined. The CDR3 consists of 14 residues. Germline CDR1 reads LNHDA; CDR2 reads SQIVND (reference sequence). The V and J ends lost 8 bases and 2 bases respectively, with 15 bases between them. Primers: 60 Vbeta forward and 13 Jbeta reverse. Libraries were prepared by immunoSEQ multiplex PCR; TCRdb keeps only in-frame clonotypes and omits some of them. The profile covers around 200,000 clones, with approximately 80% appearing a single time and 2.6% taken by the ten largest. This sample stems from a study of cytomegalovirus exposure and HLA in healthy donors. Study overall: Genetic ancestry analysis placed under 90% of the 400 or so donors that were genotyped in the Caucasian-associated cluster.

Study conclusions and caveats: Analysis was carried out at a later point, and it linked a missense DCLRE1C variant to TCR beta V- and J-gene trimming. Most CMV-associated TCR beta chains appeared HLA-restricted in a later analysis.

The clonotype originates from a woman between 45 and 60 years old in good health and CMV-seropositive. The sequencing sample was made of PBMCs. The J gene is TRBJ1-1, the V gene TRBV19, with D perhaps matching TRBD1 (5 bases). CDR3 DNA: TGTGCCAGTTGGGGGAGGGATGGAAACACTGAAGCTTTCTTT. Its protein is CASWGRDGNTEAFF.